The sample holds a few counts of the clone carrying this TCR beta chain. Its cognate antigen is unknown. Unique molecular identifiers were built into the TCRbeta library. One entry per CDR3 protein, called by TCRdb with MiXCR from the PCR reads. The repertoire holds 300,000 to 400,000 distinct CDR3 sequences, with roughly 17% as singletons. There are 16 residues in the CDR3. Per the germline V gene, CDR1 is LGHDT and CDR2 is YNNKEL (reference sequence). The V and J ends lost 1 base and 0 bases respectively, with 9 bases between them. The sample comes from a study of T-cell reconstitution after alpha-beta-depleted transplantation in children. General observations from the study: The high TCRbeta diversity at day 60 in some patients came from surviving recipient T cells and thymic progenitors. It was newly produced T cells that mostly accounted for T-cell counts and diversity one year after transplant.

The sample here was PBMCs, mostly from graft donor cells, taken 360 days after TCRalphabeta/CD19-depleted stem cell transplant. The chain links TRBV3-1 to TRBJ2-2; D is perhaps TRBD2 (6 bases). The receptor comes from a male patient aged 2 to 9 who had a stem cell transplant for acute lymphoblastic leukemia, so the T cells may come from the graft donor. In DNA, the CDR3 is TGTGCCAGCAGCCAAGTGGCGGGAACGAACACCGGGGAGCTGTTTTTT. This encodes CASSQVAGTNTGELFF.